What follows are 23 T cell receptor beta chains derived from one specimen sequenced in a study of CXCR3-negative and CXCR3-positive naive CD8 T cells. No antigens are known for them. Study observations and caveats: CXCR3-positive naive cells carried more hydrophobic TRB CDR3s than CXCR3-negative naive cells did.

UMI labels and 5' RACE were used to prepare the TRB cDNA libraries. Reanalyzing the 5' RACE reads, TCRdb keeps one entry per CDR3 protein, without DNA. The table lists 55,000 to 70,000 distinct CDR3 sequences. The source material was naive CXCR3+ CD8+ T cells from blood. Stated subset: CD45RO-CCR7+CD27+CD95- naive CD8+ T cells expressing CXCR3 (TNR3+). The receptors stem from a human donor in good health. Some clones in this sample may be carry-over from other donors' samples.

The rearrangement uses TRBV10-3 and TRBJ2-3; no DNA is available, so the TRBD1 call from TCRdb remains unchecked. The CDR3 runs 14 residues. Germline CDR1 is ENHRY and CDR2 is SYGVKD. CDR3 amino acids: CATLPGQGPDTQYF.

V and J are TRBV14 and TRBJ2-7; the TCRdb call, TRBD1, lacks DNA for checking. Germline-derived CDR1 and CDR2 are SGHDN and FVKESK. The CDR3 covers 11 residues. The CDR3 sequence: CASNQGGEQYF.

The rearrangement uses TRBV7-3 and TRBJ2-3; the TCRdb D gene call, TRBD1, has no DNA to confirm it. The CDR3 consists of 19 residues. Germline CDR1 SGHTA, CDR2 FQGTGA. The CDR3 spells CASSSLTYLTGTSTDTQYF.

CDR3 amino acids: CASSLVGYNSPLHF. The chain uses TRBV12-3 or TRBV12-4 and TRBJ1-6. This CDR3 has 14 residues.

The rearrangement joins TRBV29-1 to TRBJ2-3. There are 12 residues in the CDR3. Germline CDR1 SQVTM, CDR2 ANQGSEA. The CDR3 loop reads CSVDGGEDTQYF.

V is TRBV3-1 and J is TRBJ2-7; TCRdb proposes TRBD1, but this gene call is untestable without DNA. Looked up from germline, CDR1 is LGHDT and CDR2 is YNNKEL (reference sequence). There are 16 residues in the CDR3. CDR3 sequence: CASSQDRGQTTYEQYF.

The chain is built from TRBV7-9 and TRBJ1-1. CDR1 SEHNR and CDR2 FQNEAQ come from the germline V gene (reference sequence). The CDR3 contains 14 residues. Here the CDR3 reads CASSLVEGPTEAFF.

The rearrangement joins TRBV7-9 to TRBJ1-1; TCRdb designates TRBD1, a call that cannot be tested without DNA. The CDR3 loop spans 15 amino acids. Germline CDR1 is SEHNR and CDR2 is FQNEAQ (reference sequence). The CDR3 protein is CASPMTGGMNTEAFF.

The genes are TRBV5-1 and TRBJ2-3; TCRdb outputs TRBD2, but without DNA this stays unchecked. Germline-derived CDR1 and CDR2 are SGHRS and YFSETQ. The CDR3 is 15 amino acids. The CDR3 loop is CASSPGLAGTDTQYF.

The chain is built from TRBV4-3 and TRBJ2-7. Germline assignment: CDR1 LGHNA and CDR2 YSLEER. This CDR3 spans 16 amino acids. The CDR3 is CASSQDLARGPYEQYF.

V usage is TRBV29-1 and J usage is TRBJ2-2; the D call of TRBD2 rests on TCRdb alone, since no DNA is present to check it. Germline V gene sequence: CDR1 SQVTM, CDR2 ANQGSEA. The length of the CDR3 is 12 residues. CDR3 protein: CSVDGGTGELFF.

J is TRBJ2-2 and V is TRBV7-2; TCRdb returns TRBD2, unconfirmable since there is no DNA. Germline-derived CDR1 and CDR2 are SGHTA and FQGNSA. The CDR3 sequence is 17 residues long. The CDR3 loop reads CASSLAGTPSFTGELFF.

V usage is TRBV28 and J usage is TRBJ1-1; without DNA, the TCRdb call of TRBD1 cannot be checked. The CDR3 sequence is 15 residues long. CDR1 is MDHEN, CDR2 SYDVKM, per germline. The CDR3 protein is CASSLAGAMNTEAFF.

CDR3 region: CASSFSPTGMNTEAFF. The V and J genes are TRBV5-1 and TRBJ1-1; the D call of TRBD1 rests on TCRdb alone, since no DNA is present to check it. This CDR3 region has 16 residues. Germline values: CDR1 SGHRS, CDR2 YFSETQ.

The CDR3: CASSQDSGQVFYEQYF. V gene TRBV4-1 combines with J gene TRBJ2-7; the D call from TCRdb, TRBD1, cannot be confirmed without DNA. The germline V gene encodes CDR1 MGHRA and CDR2 YSYEKL. The CDR3 is 16 residues long.

The chain links TRBV6-5 to TRBJ1-5; TCRdb selects TRBD1, and the lack of DNA leaves this call unchecked. There are 14 residues in the CDR3. Looked up from germline, CDR1 is MNHEY and CDR2 is SVGAGI. The CDR3 here is CASSPIGGTQPQHF.

The chain has TRBV7-2 and TRBJ1-5. The CDR3 extends over 14 amino acids. Germline CDR1 reads SGHTA; CDR2 reads FQGNSA. Here the CDR3 reads CASRPGPGNQPQHF. The full variable domain, with the rest looked up from reference TRBV7-2 and TRBJ1-5, is GAGVSQSPSNKVTEKGKDVELRCDPISGHTALYWYRQSLGQGLEFLIYFQGNSAPDKSGLPSDRFSAERTGGSVSTLTIQRTQQEDSAVYLCASRPGPGNQPQHFGDGTRLSIL.

This chain uses TRBV6-6 with TRBJ1-1. CDR1 is MNHNY, CDR2 SVGAGI, per germline (reference sequence). This CDR3 has 11 amino acids. The CDR3 loop is CASGGSTEAFF.

The chain links TRBV3-1 to TRBJ1-5. The CDR3 covers 13 residues. From germline, CDR1 is LGHDT and CDR2 YNNKEL (reference sequence). CDR3: CASSHELNQPQHF.

The rearrangement uses TRBV7-9 and TRBJ2-7. The CDR3 consists of 15 residues. CDR1 and CDR2 from the germline V gene are SEHNR and FQNEAQ (reference sequence). The CDR3 protein is CASSSPTSEIYEQYF.

The rearrangement uses TRBV9 and TRBJ1-1. CDR3 length equals 15 residues. Germline CDR1 SGDLS, CDR2 YYNGEE. CDR3 residues: CASSVATGQNTEAFF.

The V call is TRBV7-2, the J call TRBJ2-2; there is no DNA to check the TCRdb D call of TRBD2. Germline loops: CDR1 SGHTA, CDR2 FQGNSA. The CDR3 is 14 residues long. CDR3 residues: CASEPSRLTGELFF.

The chain has TRBV10-3 and TRBJ2-3; there is no DNA to check the TCRdb D call of TRBD2. The CDR3 loop spans 15 amino acids. CDR1 and CDR2 (germline): ENHRY, SYGVKD. CDR3 region: CAISEGQPSTDTQYF.